This TCR beta chain emerged from a study of T cells in Graves' hyperthyroidism and ophthalmopathy (dated by TCRdb to the late 2010s). In the study overall: Peripheral blood samples were taken at initial diagnosis, before any treatment was given. To identify TCR V-J signatures that set the groups apart, the researchers used a discovery cohort of 90 to 100 patients, made up of approximately 43 with Graves' ophthalmopathy and about 60 with stable Graves' hyperthyroidism. Whether ophthalmopathy could be predicted prospectively was tested in an independent validation cohort made up of 18 to 20 hyperthyroidism patients plus 17 patients who later progressed to ophthalmopathy. The roughly 90 discovery patients were divided at random into training and test sets in a 7:3 ratio. Thyroid tissue and blood T-cell repertoires from six Graves' hyperthyroidism patients were also compared in the study. After blood sampling, hyperthyroidism patients were treated with methimazole at a starting dose of 30 mg daily, and ophthalmopathy patients were treated with high-dose intravenous methylprednisolone. According to the paper, TCR Vbeta CDR3 sequencing was carried out on 135 peripheral blood samples, which came from approximately 41 ophthalmopathy, around 74 hyperthyroidism and some 17 progressor patients. The investigation overall reported the following: No statistical method was used to fix the sample size in advance, and group allocation was not hidden from the investigators. Most expanded thyroid clonotypes (frequency above 0.001) were also detected in blood, suggesting blood repertoires may reflect thyroid immune responses. A 13 V-J signature model separated ophthalmopathy from stable hyperthyroidism, with 87.88% sensitivity and 81% to 83% specificity in cross-validation and 80%/75% in testing. During validation, the model predicted progression to ophthalmopathy a median of roughly six months ahead of onset, with around 70% sensitivity and 72% to 80% specificity.

The CDR3 contains 11 residues, cysteine and phenylalanine counted. CDR3 DNA only is kept here, 33 bases in frame from base 1. According to the germline V gene, CDR1 reads KGHDR and CDR2 reads SFDVKD. The junction shows trimming of 4 bases on V and 3 bases on J, plus 0 bases between the germline ends. TCR beta CDR3 regions were amplified from RNA transcripts. The TCR CDR3 was subjected to a first round of RT-PCR using the HTBI primer set and the Qiagen OneStep RT-PCR kit. Libraries were constructed in a second round of multiplex PCR, after which size selection and purification were performed. Paired-end sequencing of the libraries was performed with 100 bp reads on an Illumina HiSeq2000. As for the original processing: SOAPnuke was used to process the raw data, removing reads that contained adapters or uncalled bases, had a mean Phred below 15, or lacked an exact match to the constant primer or identifier. COPE v1.2.5 was used to merge the high-quality paired reads, and each unique nucleotide sequence was defined as a clonotype. MiTCR v1.1 was used to align clonotypes to the IMGT TRBV, TRBD and TRBJ reference segments. The analysis was restricted to V-J combinations with a frequency above 0.0001, which together covered around 99% of the repertoires. A TCS score was defined as the ratio between F50 (clonal expansion) and ExV (chaos), using BLOSUM62-based TCRdist between CDR3 peptides within each V-J. Welch's t-statistics and random forest reduced approximately 520 V-J features to 13, which were used in a naive Bayes classifier (R e1071). The public reads were run again by TCRdb, first through fastp at Q25 and then through MiXCR, and only productive beta chains were kept. Entries that share a CDR3 protein sequence are merged under the most common genes and DNA. These V and J calls rely on TCRdb rather than the paper's analysis. The sample has roughly 280,000 distinct CDR3 sequences on record, approximately 21% of them singletons. The top ten constitute 50% to 75% of the sample.

This clonotype occurred a few times. The antigen it binds to is not known. No per-base quality is available; no much larger clone lies one base away. Moderately to severely active disease, a Clinical Activity Score of at least 3, a NOSPECS grade of at least 4, and a duration under 3 months were present in ophthalmopathy patients. The study excluded patients with uncontrolled infections, other autoimmune diseases, pregnancy or lactation. Diagnoses were established on the basis of clinical symptoms, serum thyroxine and TRAb, thyroid ultrasound, and orbital computed tomography. PBMCs were separated from roughly 9.3 ml of fresh peripheral blood using Ficoll-Paque density gradient centrifugation. Total RNA was extracted with Trizol reagent, and quality was checked on an Agilent 2100 Bioanalyzer.

This chain is built from TRBV24-1 and TRBJ1-5; too little of a D gene remains to name it. Sample: blood. The TCR was taken from a man aged 25-45 years with Graves' ophthalmopathy. The sequence in DNA is TGTGCCACCAGTGACAATCAGCCCCAGCATTTT. Its protein product is CATSDNQPQHF.